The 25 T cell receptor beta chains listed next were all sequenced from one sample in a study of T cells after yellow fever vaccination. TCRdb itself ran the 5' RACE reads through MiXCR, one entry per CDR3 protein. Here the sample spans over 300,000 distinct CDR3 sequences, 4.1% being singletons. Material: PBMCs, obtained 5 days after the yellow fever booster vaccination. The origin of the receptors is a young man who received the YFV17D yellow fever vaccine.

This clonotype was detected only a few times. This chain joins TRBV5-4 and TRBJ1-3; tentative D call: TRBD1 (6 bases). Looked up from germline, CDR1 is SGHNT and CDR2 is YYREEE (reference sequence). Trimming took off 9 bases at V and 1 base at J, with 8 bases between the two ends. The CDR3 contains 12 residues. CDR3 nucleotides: TGTGCCACCAGGGGTTCTGGAAACACCATATATTTT. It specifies CATRGSGNTIYF.

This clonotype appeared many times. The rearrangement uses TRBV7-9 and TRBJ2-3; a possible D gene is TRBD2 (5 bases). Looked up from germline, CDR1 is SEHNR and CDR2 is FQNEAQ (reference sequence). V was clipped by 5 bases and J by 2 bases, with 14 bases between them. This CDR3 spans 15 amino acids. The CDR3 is CASSPGSQSTDTQYF. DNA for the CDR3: TGTGCCAGCAGCCCGGGGTCACAGTCCACAGATACGCAGTATTTT.

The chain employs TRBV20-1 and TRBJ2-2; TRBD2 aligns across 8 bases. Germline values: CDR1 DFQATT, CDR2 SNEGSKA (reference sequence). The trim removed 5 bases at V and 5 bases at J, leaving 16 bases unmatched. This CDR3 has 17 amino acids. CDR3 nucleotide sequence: TGCAGTGCTGGGGGCCGGGGGGGCGCTTTTATAACCGGGGAGCTGTTTTTT. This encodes CSAGGRGGAFITGELFF.

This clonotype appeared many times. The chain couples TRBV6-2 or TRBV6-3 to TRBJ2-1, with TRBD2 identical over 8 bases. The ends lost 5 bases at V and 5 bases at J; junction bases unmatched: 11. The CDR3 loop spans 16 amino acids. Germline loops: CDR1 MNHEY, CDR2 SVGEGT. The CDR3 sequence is CASSTPPSGGDNEQFF. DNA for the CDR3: TGTGCCAGCAGTACCCCCCCGAGCGGGGGCGACAATGAGCAGTTCTTC.

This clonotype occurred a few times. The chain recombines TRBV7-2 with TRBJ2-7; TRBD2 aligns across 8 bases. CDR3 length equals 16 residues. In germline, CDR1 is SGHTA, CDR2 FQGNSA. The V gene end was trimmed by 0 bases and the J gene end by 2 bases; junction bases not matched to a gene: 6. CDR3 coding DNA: TGTGCCAGCAGCTTAGCCCCGGGGGGGACAACCTACGAGCAGTACGTC. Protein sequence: CASSLAPGGTTYEQYV.

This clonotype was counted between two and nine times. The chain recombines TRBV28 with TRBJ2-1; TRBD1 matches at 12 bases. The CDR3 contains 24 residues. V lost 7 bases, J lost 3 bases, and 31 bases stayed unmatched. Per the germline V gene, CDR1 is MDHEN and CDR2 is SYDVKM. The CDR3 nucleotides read TGTGCCAGCAAAGCTTTCCGGGACAGGGGGCCGGAATCCTCTACACTCTGGATCTACAATGAGCAGTTCTTC. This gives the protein CASKAFRDRGPESSTLWIYNEQFF.

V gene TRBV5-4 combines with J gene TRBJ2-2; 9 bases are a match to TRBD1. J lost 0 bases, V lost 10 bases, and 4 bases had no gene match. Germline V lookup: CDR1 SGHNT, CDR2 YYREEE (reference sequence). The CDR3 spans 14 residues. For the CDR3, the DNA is TGTGCCGTGCGGACAGGGGCGAACACCGGGGAGCTGTTTTTT. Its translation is CAVRTGANTGELFF.

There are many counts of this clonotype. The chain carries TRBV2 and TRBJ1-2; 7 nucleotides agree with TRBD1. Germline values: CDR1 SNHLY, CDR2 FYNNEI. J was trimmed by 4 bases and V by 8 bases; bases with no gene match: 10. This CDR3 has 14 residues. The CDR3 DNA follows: TGTGCCAGCCTTTATTTGGGACAGAGCTATGGCTACACCTTC. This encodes CASLYLGQSYGYTF.

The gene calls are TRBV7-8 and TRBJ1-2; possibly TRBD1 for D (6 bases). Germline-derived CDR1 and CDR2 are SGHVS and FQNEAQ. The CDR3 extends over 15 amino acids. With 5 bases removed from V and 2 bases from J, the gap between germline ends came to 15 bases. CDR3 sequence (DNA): TGTGCCAGCAGCCTAGTCCGGGACACCAACTATGGCTACACCTTC. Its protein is CASSLVRDTNYGYTF. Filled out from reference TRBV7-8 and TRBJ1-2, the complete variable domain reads GAGVSQSPRYKVAKRGQDVALRCDPISGHVSLFWYQQALGQGPEFLTYFQNEAQLDKSGLPSDRFFAERPEGSVSTLKIQRTQQEDSAVYLCASSLVRDTNYGYTFGSGTRLTVV.

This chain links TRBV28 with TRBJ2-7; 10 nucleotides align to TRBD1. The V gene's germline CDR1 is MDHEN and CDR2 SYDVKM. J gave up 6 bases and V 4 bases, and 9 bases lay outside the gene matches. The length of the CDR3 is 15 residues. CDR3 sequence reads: CASSSPGQGFREQYV. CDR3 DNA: TGTGCCAGCAGTTCCCCGGGACAGGGGTTCCGCGAGCAGTACGTC.

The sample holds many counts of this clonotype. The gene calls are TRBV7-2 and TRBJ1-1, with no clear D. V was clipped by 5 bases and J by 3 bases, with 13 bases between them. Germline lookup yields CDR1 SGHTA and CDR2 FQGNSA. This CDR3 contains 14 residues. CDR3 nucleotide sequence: TGTGCCAGCAGCGTAGACTCCTTCGACACTGAAGCTTTCTTT. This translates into CASSVDSFDTEAFF.

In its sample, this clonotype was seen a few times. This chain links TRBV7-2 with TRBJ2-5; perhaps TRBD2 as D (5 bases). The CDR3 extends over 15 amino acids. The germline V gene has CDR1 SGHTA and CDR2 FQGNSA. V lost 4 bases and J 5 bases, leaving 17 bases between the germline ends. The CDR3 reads CASSYNDGRGETQYF. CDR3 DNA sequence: TGTGCCAGCAGCTATAACGACGGGCGAGGGGAGACCCAGTACTTC.

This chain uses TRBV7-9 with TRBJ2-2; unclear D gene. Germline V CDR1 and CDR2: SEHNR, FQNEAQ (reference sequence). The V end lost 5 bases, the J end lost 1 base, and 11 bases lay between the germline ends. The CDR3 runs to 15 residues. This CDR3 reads CASSKHGENTGELFF. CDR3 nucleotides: TGTGCCAGCAGCAAACATGGGGAGAACACCGGGGAGCTGTTTTTT.

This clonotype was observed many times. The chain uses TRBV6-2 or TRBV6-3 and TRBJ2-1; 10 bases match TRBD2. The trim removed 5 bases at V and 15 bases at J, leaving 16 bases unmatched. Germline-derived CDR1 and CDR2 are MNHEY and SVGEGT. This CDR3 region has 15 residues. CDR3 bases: TGTGCCAGCAGTGACCCGACTAGCGGGTCGGTTAAGCCGTTCTTC. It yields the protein CASSDPTSGSVKPFF.

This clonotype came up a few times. The CDR3 nucleotides read TGCAGTGCTAGTGAGACGAGGGGAGAAAAACTGTTTTTT. Translating gives CSASETRGEKLFF. The chain has TRBV20-1 and TRBJ1-4; D may be TRBD1 (5 bases). The CDR3 runs to 13 residues. V was trimmed by 3 bases and J by 8 bases, leaving 13 bases between them. Germline CDR1 DFQATT, CDR2 SNEGSKA (reference sequence).

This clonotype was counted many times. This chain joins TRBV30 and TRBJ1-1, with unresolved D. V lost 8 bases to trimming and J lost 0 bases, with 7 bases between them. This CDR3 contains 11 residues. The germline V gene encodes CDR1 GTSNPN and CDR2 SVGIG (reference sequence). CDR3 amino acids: CAAFMNTEAFF. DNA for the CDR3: TGTGCCGCCTTCATGAACACTGAAGCTTTCTTT.

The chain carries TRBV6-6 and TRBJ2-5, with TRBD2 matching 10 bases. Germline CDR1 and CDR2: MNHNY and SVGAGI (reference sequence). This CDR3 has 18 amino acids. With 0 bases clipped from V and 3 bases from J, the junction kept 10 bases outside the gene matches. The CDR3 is CASSYSSNLAGVKETQYF. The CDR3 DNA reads TGTGCCAGCAGTTACTCGAGTAATCTAGCGGGAGTAAAAGAGACCCAGTACTTC.

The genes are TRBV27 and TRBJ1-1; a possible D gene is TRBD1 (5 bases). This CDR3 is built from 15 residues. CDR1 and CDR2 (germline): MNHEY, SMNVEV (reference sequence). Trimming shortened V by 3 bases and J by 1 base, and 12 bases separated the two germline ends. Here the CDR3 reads CASSFSPRGNTEAFF. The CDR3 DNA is TGTGCCAGCAGTTTCTCTCCGAGGGGGAACACTGAAGCTTTCTTT.

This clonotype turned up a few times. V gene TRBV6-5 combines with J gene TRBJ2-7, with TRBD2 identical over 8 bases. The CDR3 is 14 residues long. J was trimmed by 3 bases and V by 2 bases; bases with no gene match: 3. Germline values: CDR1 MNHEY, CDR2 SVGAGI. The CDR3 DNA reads TGTGCCAGCAGTTACATCGGGACTAGCTACGAGCAGTACTTC. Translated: CASSYIGTSYEQYF.

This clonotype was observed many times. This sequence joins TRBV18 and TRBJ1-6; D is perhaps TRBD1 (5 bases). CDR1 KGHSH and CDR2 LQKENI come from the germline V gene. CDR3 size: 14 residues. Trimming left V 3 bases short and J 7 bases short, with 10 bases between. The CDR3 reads CASSPGPRNSPLHF. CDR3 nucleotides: TGTGCCAGCTCACCGGGACCGAGAAATTCACCCCTCCACTTT.

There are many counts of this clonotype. CDR3 loop: CASSFIPEGEQFF. Here the CDR3 DNA reads TGTGCCAGCAGCTTTATCCCCGAAGGTGAGCAGTTCTTC. This chain connects TRBV11-3 to TRBJ2-1; no firm D call. V was pared by 3 bases and J by 9 bases, with 12 bases between. Germline CDR1 SGHNT, CDR2 YENEEA. The CDR3 is 13 amino acids.

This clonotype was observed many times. Here the CDR3 DNA reads TGTGCCAGCAACCCCGGGGACCAAGAGACCCAGTACTTC. This encodes CASNPGDQETQYF. V and J are TRBV7-8 and TRBJ2-5, with D possibly TRBD2 on 5 matching bases. There are 13 residues in the CDR3. V dropped 7 bases and J dropped 0 bases, with 9 bases sitting between them. Germline V gene data show CDR1 as SGHVS and CDR2 as FQNEAQ. Based on the CDR3 plus reference TRBV7-8 and TRBJ2-5, the full variable domain is GAGVSQSPRYKVAKRGQDVALRCDPISGHVSLFWYQQALGQGPEFLTYFQNEAQLDKSGLPSDRFFAERPEGSVSTLKIQRTQQEDSAVYLCASNPGDQETQYFGPGTRLLVL.

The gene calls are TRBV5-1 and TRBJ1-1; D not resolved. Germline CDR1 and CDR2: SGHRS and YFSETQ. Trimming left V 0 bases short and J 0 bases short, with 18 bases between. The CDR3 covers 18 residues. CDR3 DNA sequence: TGCGCCAGCAGCTTGGGCCTATCCACAAGGGATCTGAACACTGAAGCTTTCTTT. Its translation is CASSLGLSTRDLNTEAFF.

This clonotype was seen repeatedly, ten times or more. CDR3 bases: TGTGCCAGCAGCCCAGGCAGGATGGGGGGGGCCGACAATGAGCAGTTCTTC. Its translation is CASSPGRMGGADNEQFF. This chain joins TRBV4-2 and TRBJ2-1; D perhaps matches TRBD2 (7 bases). The CDR3 is made up of 17 amino acids. From germline, CDR1 is LGHNA and CDR2 YNFKEQ. Trimming took 4 bases from V and 5 from J, leaving 21 bases between them.

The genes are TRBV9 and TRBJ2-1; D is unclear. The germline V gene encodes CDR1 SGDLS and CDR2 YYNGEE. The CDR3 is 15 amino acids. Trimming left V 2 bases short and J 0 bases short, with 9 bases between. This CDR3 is CASSVGPSSYNEQFF. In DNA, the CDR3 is TGTGCCAGCAGCGTTGGTCCGAGCTCCTACAATGAGCAGTTCTTC.